This T cell receptor (beta chain) was sequenced for a study of tissue T cells after allogeneic stem cell transplantation. General study findings and limits: TCR repertoires tracked anatomic similarity, regardless of disease or transplant status.

Profiled with immunoSEQ multiplex PCR; TCRdb holds only in-frame clones, not every one. There are more than 1,500 clones in the sample; roughly 45% occur only once, and 21% lies in the top ten. Germline assignment: CDR1 KGHPV and CDR2 FQNQEV (reference sequence). The CDR3 is made up of 15 amino acids. With 2 bases clipped from V and 2 bases from J, the junction kept 0 bases outside the gene matches. This clone is hyperexpanded (1% or more) by share. Its cognate antigen is unknown. Genes here carry mouse names. The CDR3 is cut off 1 residue early in the read; its end comes from the germline J gene. Indicated time point: mouse harvest day 14 after allogeneic transplant. Mouse grafts combined 10^7 T-cell-depleted bone marrow cells with 10^6 splenic CD5+ T cells.

The chain combines TRBV26 with TRBJ1-3, with 10 bases aligning to TRBD1. This TCR derives from a female BALB/c mouse given C57BL/6 T cells with graft-versus-host disease after an allogeneic hematopoietic cell transplant. The specimen sequenced was gut tissue. CDR3 bases read: TGTGCCAGCAGTCTGGGGACAGGGGCTGGAAATACGCTCTAT. Translation: CASSLGTGAGNTLY. The full CDR3 is CASSLGTGAGNTLYF.